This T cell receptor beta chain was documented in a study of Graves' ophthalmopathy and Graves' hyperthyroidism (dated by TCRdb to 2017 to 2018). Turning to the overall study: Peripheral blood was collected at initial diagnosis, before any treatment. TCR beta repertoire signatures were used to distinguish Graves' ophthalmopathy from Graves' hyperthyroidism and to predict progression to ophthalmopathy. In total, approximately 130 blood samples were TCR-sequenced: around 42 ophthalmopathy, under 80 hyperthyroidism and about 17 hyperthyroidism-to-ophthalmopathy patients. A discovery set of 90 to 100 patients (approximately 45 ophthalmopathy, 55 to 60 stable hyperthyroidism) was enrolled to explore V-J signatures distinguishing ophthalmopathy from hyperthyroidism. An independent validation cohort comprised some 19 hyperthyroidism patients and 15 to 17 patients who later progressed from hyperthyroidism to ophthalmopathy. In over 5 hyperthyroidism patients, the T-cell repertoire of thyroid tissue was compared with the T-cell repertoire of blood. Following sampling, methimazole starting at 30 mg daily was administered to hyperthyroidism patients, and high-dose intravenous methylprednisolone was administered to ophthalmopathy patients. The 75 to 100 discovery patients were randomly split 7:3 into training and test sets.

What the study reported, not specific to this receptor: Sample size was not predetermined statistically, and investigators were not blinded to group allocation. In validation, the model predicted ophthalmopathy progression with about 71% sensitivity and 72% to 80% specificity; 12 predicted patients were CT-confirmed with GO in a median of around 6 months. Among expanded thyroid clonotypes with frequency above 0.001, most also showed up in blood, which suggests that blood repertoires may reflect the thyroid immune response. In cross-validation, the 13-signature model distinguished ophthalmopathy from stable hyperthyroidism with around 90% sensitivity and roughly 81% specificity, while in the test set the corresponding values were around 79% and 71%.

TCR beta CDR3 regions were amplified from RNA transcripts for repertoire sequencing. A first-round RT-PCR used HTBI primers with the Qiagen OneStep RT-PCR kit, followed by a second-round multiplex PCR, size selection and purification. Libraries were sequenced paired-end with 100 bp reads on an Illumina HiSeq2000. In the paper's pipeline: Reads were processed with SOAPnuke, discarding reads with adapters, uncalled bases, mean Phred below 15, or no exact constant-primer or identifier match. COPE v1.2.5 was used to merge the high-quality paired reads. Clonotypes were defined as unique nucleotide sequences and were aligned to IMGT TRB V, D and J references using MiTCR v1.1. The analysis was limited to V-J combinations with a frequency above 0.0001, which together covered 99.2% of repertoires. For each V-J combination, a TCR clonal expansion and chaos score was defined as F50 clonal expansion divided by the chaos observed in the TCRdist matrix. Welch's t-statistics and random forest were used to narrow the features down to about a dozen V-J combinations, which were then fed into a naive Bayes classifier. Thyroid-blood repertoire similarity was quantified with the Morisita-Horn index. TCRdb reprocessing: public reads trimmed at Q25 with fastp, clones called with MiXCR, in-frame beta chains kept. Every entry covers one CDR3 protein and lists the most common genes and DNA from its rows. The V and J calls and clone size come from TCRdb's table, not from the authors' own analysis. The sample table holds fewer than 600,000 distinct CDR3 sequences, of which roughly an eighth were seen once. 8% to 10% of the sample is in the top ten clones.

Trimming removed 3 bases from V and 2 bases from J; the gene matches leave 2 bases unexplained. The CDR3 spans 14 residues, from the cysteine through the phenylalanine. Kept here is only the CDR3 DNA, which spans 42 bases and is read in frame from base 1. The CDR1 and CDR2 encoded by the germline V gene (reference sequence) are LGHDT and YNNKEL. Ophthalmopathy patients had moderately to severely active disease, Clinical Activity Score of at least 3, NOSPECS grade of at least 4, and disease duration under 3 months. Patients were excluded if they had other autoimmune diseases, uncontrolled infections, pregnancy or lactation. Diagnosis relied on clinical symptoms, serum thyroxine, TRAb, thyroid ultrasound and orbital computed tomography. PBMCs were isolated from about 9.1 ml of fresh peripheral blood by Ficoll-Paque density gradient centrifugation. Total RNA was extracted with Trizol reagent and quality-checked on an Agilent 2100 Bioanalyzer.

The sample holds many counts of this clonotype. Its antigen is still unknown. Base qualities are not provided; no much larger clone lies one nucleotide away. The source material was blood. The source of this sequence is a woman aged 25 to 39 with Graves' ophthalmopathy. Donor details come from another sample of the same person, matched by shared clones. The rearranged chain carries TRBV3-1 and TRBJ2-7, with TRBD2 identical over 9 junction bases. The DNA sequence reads TGTGCCAGCAGCCAGGGACTAGCAGCCTACGAGCAGTACTTC. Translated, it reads CASSQGLAAYEQYF.